The 17 T cell receptor beta chains reported below all come from one sample, sequenced in a study of regulatory T cells in long-lasting Graves disease (dated by TCRdb to about 2021). Explained via the paper, the time point label denotes: persistent/refractory GD, antithyroid drugs over 5 years with positive TRAb. RNA was extracted from PBMCs in TRIzol for both TCR sequencing and RNA sequencing. Library generation was performed with multiplex PCR. Sequencer: Illumina HiSeq 4000. TCR beta libraries were built with iRepertoire HTBI primers and Arm-PCR amplification of CDR3 regions. Through fastp at Q25 and MiXCR, TCRdb rebuilt clones from the public reads, retaining in-frame beta chains. Every CDR3 protein is listed once, alongside the most common genes and DNA of its rows. The sample table lists a few hundred thousand distinct CDR3 sequences, roughly a quarter of them with a count of one. Clones ranked in the top ten supply around 26% of the sample.

This specimen was peripheral blood mononuclear cells (PBMCs), taken when the disease was refractory, from a patient treated with antithyroid drugs. Source of these receptors: a female donor with Graves disease.

This clonotype occurred many times. The rearrangement joins TRBV2 to TRBJ1-1; D not certain. The CDR3 extends over 14 amino acids. The ends were cut back, 4 bases at V and 4 bases at J, with 13 bases in the middle. The V gene's germline CDR1 is SNHLY and CDR2 FYNNEI. The chain's CDR3 is CASSARVIGTEAFF. CDR3 coding DNA: TGTGCCAGCAGTGCAAGGGTGATTGGCACTGAAGCTTTCTTT.

This clonotype was seen a few times. This chain links TRBV7-3 with TRBJ2-7; tentatively, D is TRBD2 (6 bases). The V and J ends lost 1 base and 6 bases respectively, with 22 bases between them. CDR3 size: 17 residues. Germline V gives CDR1 SGHTA, CDR2 FQGTGA. The CDR3 coding sequence is TGTGCCAGCAGCTTAAACCTCGGGGGAGGCGACAATGGCGAGCAGTACTTC. It translates to CASSLNLGGGDNGEQYF.

The chain recombines TRBV14 with TRBJ1-2; D ambiguous. Germline lookup yields CDR1 SGHDN and CDR2 FVKESK. The germline V and J ends were trimmed by 5 bases and 10 bases, with 8 bases remaining between them. This CDR3 contains 10 residues. CDR3 DNA sequence: TGTGCCAGCAGCTACGATCCCTACACCTTC. This sequence encodes CASSYDPYTF.

The gene calls are TRBV7-6 and TRBJ2-5, with D tentatively TRBD1 (6 bases). With 4 bases removed from V and 5 bases from J, the gap between germline ends came to 14 bases. The CDR3 runs to 14 residues. Germline V gene data show CDR1 as SGHVS and CDR2 as FNYEAQ. The CDR3 here is CASSSNRAAETQYF. CDR3 DNA sequence: TGTGCCAGCAGCTCAAACAGGGCGGCGGAGACCCAGTACTTC.

This clonotype was recorded a few times. Here the CDR3 omits its conserved ending phenylalanine or tryptophan, so a read error is the likely source. V gene TRBV12-3 or TRBV12-4 combines with J gene TRBJ1-1; D is unresolved. The CDR3 is 16 amino acids. V was pared by 4 bases and J by 4 bases, with 19 bases between. CDR3 protein: CASSWRTGRLGTEAFL. In nucleotides, the CDR3 is TGTGCCAGCAGTTGGCGTACGGGCAGGCTAGGCACTGAAGCTTTCCTT.

This clonotype was counted ten times or more. The rearrangement links TRBV20-1 to TRBJ2-7, with 8 bases fitting TRBD2. This CDR3 has 13 residues. The germline gives CDR1 DFQATT, CDR2 SNEGSKA (reference sequence). V was pared by 3 bases and J by 5 bases, with 6 bases of the junction left unmatched. The CDR3 DNA follows: TGCAGTGCTAGCCCCAGCGGGAGTAACGAGCAGTACTTC. It codes for CSASPSGSNEQYF.

This clonotype was detected only a few times. V and J are TRBV29-1 and TRBJ1-4; D is possibly TRBD1 (6 bases). This CDR3 region has 13 residues. Trimming took 4 bases from V and 7 from J, leaving 13 bases between them. CDR1 SQVTM and CDR2 ANQGSEA come from the germline V gene. This CDR3 reads CSVVTGGGEKLFF. The CDR3, as DNA: TGCAGCGTTGTTACGGGGGGCGGTGAAAAACTGTTTTTT.

A few counts support this clonotype. The rearrangement joins TRBV29-1 to TRBJ2-7, with D perhaps matching TRBD1 (5 bases). The germline CDR1 and CDR2 sequences are SQVTM and ANQGSEA. V was shortened by 4 bases and J by 5 bases, with 12 bases between the two germline ends. The CDR3 runs 12 residues. This CDR3 reads CSVVEQVDEQYF. The CDR3 coding sequence is TGCAGCGTTGTTGAACAGGTGGACGAGCAGTACTTC.

This clonotype was picked up a small number of times. A much larger clonotype is one base distant, so this may be a read error. V is TRBV2 and J is TRBJ1-2; tentative D call: TRBD1 (6 bases). The germline gives CDR1 SNHLY, CDR2 FYNNEI. The CDR3 runs 11 residues. In nucleotides, the CDR3 is TGTGCCACGCAGGGGAACTATGGCCACACCTTC. Translation gives CATQGNYGHTF.

There are many counts of this clonotype. CDR3 nucleotide sequence: TGTGCCTGGAGTGCACTAGGAGCCGAGCAGTACTTC. Translated, it gives CAWSALGAEQYF. V gene TRBV30 combines with J gene TRBJ2-7, with a weak D call TRBD2 (5 bases). This CDR3 region has 12 residues. Trimming left V 1 base short and J 6 bases short, with 10 bases between. Per germline, CDR1 GTSNPN and CDR2 SVGIG (reference sequence). The whole variable domain, filled in from reference TRBV30 and TRBJ2-7, reads SQTIHQWPATLVQPVGSPLSLECTVEGTSNPNLYWYRQAAGRGLQLLFYSVGIGQISSEVPQNLSASRPQDRQFILSSKKLLLSDSGFYLCAWSALGAEQYFGPGTRLTVT.

This clonotype was recorded at least ten times. This rearrangement joins TRBV6-5 to TRBJ1-1; TRBD1 is a possible D gene (5 bases). The CDR3 loop spans 14 amino acids. V shed 0 bases and J shed 1 base, with 6 bases lying between them. Germline V gene data show CDR1 as MNHEY and CDR2 as SVGAGI. CDR3 in amino acids: CASSYSRGNTEAFF. Here the CDR3 DNA reads TGTGCCAGCAGTTACTCAAGGGGGAACACTGAAGCTTTCTTT.

The chain carries TRBV12-3 or TRBV12-4 and TRBJ2-3; weak D call: TRBD2 (8 bases). The V and J ends lost 8 bases and 1 base respectively, with 25 bases between them. This CDR3 has 18 amino acids. The CDR3 nucleotides read TGTGCCAGCGTCCCCCAGACGAATAGCGGGACAGGCACAGATACGCAGTATTTT. It translates to CASVPQTNSGTGTDTQYF.

This clonotype was counted ten times or more. The chain joins TRBV5-1 to TRBJ1-2, with a tentative D call TRBD1 (5 bases). The germline CDR1 and CDR2 sequences are SGHRS and YFSETQ. The V end lost 0 bases, the J end lost 7 bases, and 10 bases lay between the germline ends. This CDR3 contains 13 residues. The CDR3 loop is CASSLEQGGGYTF. CDR3 in DNA: TGCGCCAGCAGCTTGGAGCAGGGAGGTGGCTACACCTTC.

This chain uses TRBV12-3 or TRBV12-4 with TRBJ1-1; 7 positions agree with TRBD1. With V trimmed by 6 bases and J by 4 bases, 11 bases remained unmatched. This CDR3 is built from 15 residues. Written as DNA, the CDR3 is TGTGCCAGCAGCCTCCAGGGGGGGCTGGGCACTGAAGCTTTCTTT. Protein sequence: CASSLQGGLGTEAFF.

V usage is TRBV6-2 or TRBV6-3 and J usage is TRBJ2-5; TRBD1 is a possible D gene (6 bases). The J call may be incorrect, as the DNA end agrees better with TRBJ2-1. Germline values: CDR1 MNHEY, CDR2 SVGEGT. CDR3 size: 13 residues. The CDR3 reads CASTPDSYNEQFF. The CDR3 DNA reads as TGTGCCAGCACCCCGGACAGCTACAATGAGCAGTTCTTC.

This chain links TRBV6-2 or TRBV6-3 with TRBJ2-1; D is unclear. The germline V and J ends were trimmed by 2 bases and 0 bases, with 8 bases remaining between them. This CDR3 is built from 15 residues. In germline, CDR1 is MNHEY, CDR2 SVGEGT. The CDR3 DNA is TGTGCCAGCAGTTACCCCCCAGTCTCCTACAATGAGCAGTTCTTC. Its protein is CASSYPPVSYNEQFF.

This rearrangement joins TRBV29-1 to TRBJ1-2; TRBD1 agrees at 7 bases. There are 12 residues in the CDR3. After removal of 1 base from V and 14 bases from J, the junction contained 10 bases not matched to a gene. Per the germline V gene, CDR1 is SQVTM and CDR2 is ANQGSEA. The CDR3 sequence: CSVEAYVKGATF. The CDR3 coding sequence is TGCAGCGTTGAAGCTTACGTCAAGGGGGCGACCTTC.